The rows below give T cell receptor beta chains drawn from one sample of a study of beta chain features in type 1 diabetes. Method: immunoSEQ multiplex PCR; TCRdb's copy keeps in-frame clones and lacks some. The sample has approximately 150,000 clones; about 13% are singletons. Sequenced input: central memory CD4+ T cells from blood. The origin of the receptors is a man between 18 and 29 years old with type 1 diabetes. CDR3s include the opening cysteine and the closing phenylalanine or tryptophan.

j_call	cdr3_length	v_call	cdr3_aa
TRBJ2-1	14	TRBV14	CASSQDHLAGTQFF
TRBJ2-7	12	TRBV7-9	CASSLEEGGVDF
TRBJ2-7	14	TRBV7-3	CASSLGVSSREQYF
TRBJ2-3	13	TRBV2	CASSGQGTDTQYF
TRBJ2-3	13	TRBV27	CASSLGTGDTQYF
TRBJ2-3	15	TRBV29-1	CSVQGQGAAADTQYF
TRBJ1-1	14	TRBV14	CASSSRGDSTEAFF
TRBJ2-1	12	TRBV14	CASSQGPGEQFF
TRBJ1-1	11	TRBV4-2	CASSQTFEAFF
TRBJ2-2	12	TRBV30	CAWRAHFGELFF
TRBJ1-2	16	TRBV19	CASSTNPGAVNYGYTF
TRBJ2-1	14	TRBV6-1	CASRSGGADNEQFF
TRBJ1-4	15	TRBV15	CATSRPSTKGEKLFF
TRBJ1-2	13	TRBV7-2	CATGSRLDYGYTF
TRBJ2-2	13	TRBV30	CAWDTGFTGELFF
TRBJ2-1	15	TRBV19	CATSGQGISYNEQFF
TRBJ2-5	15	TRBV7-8	CASSLLARGQETQYF
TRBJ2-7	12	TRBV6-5	CASSETSYEQYF
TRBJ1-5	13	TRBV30	CAWAGQGLQPQHF
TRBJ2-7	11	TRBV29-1	CSGLGSREQYF
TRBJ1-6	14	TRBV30	CAWSGGTGPRPLHF
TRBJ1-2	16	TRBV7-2	CASARLRGRTDYGYTF
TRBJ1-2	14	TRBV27	CASSLDRGSRGYTF
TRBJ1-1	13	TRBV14	CASRGDNPTEAFF
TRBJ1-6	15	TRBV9	CASSSQEPPNSPLHF
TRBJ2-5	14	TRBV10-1	CASSTGPSRETQYF
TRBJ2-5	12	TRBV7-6	CASSLGTETQYF
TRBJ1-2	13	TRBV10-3	CAISESIETGYTF
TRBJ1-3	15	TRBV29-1	CSVSEGIDSGNTIYF
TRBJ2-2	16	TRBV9	CASSVDVKLNTGELFF
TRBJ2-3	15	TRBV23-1	CASSPGFRSTDTQYF
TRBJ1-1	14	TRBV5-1	CASSFGGTRTEAFF
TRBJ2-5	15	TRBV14	CASSQVTGAQETQYF
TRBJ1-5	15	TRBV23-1	CASSRGTGKFQPQHF
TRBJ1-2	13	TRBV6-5	CASSFPGGYGYTF
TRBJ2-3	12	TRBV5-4	CASSLSAGGEYF
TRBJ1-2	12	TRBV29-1	CSVAGNRYGYTF
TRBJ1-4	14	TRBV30	CAWRRGSQSEKLFF
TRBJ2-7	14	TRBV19	CASSMVQEPYEQYF
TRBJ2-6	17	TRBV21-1	CASSAGTGLPGANVLTF
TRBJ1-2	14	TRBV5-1	CASSSGQGAGGYTF
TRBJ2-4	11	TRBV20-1	CSVERVSIQYF
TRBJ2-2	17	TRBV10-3	CAISDPPDRGDTGELFF
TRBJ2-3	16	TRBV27	CASSFWIGQSTDTQYF
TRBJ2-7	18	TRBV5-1	CASSPDVSTALFGSGQYF
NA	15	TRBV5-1	CASSVAGAMTYEQYF